Ten or more counts support the clone carrying this T cell receptor beta chain. Its specificity is unknown. The beta constant-region primer was an equimolar mix of two oligonucleotides covering TRBC1 and TRBC2. TCRdb passed the UMI-ligation and nested PCR reads through MiXCR, listing each CDR3 protein once. Of around 90,000 distinct CDR3 sequences in the sample, 7% were seen once. The CDR3 spans 15 residues. Trimming removed 6 bases at V and 10 bases at J, with 22 bases between. Germline loops: CDR1 MDHEN, CDR2 SYDVKM. This specimen belongs to a study of naive and memory T cell subsets. General study points: No ground truth validated the naive and memory repertoire findings.

The chain carries TRBV28 and TRBJ2-1, with D possibly TRBD1 on 7 matching bases. The receptor was derived from a human donor in good health. Sequencing was done on a sample of central memory CD4+ T cells from blood. The chain's CDR3 is CASRGYSGGPQEQFF. In nucleotides, the CDR3 is TGTGCCAGCAGGGGGTATTCAGGGGGGCCCCAAGAGCAGTTCTTC.